The T cell receptor beta chain under discussion was sequenced for a study of CD8+ T cells in alopecia areata. For the study at large: After 6 to 18 months of tofacitinib, follow-up continued 6 months off drug.

Investigators isolated RNA and reverse transcribed it into cDNA to act as the sequencing template. Sequencing used immunoSEQ multiplex PCR; TCRdb keeps in-frame clones, though not all of them. The data show 130,000 to 150,000 clones, 80% to 90% seen once. Documented treatment: oral pan-JAK inhibitor, 5-10 mg twice daily. Germline V CDR1 and CDR2: SGHTS, YDEGEE. The CDR3 is 16 residues long. V lost 2 bases and J 2 bases, leaving 14 bases between the germline ends. The genes are TRBV5-8 and TRBJ2-4; possible D gene TRBD1, 5 bases. This clonotype was sampled from a human donor with alopecia areata. This specimen was CD8+ T cells sorted from blood, taken at week 4, from a patient treated with tofacitinib. This CDR3 is CASSFERGPSKNIQYF. CDR3 nucleotide sequence: TGTGCCAGCAGCTTTGAAAGGGGCCCATCCAAAAACATTCAGTACTTC.